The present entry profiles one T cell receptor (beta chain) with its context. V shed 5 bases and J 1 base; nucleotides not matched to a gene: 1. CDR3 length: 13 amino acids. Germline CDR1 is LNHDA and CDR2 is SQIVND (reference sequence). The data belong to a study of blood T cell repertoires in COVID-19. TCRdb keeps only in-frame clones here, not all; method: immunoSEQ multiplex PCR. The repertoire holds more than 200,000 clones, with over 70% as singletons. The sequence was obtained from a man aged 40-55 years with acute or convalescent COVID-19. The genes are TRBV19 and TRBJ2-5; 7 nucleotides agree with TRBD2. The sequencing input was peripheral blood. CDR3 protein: CASSWGGQETQYF. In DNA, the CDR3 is TGTGCCAGTAGTTGGGGGGGCCAAGAGACCCAGTACTTC.